The 18 T cell receptor beta chains reported below all come from one sample, sequenced in a study of CD8+ T cells in alopecia areata. It was cDNA, reverse transcribed from extracted RNA, that served as the sequencing template. Profiling relied on immunoSEQ multiplex PCR, and the TCRdb table lists in-frame clones only, not all of them. The sample lists fewer than 150,000 clones, roughly two thirds occurring once. The sample comprised CD4+ T cells sorted from blood. The origin of the receptors is a human donor in good health.

The V gene is TRBV6-1, the J gene TRBJ2-3; D perhaps matches TRBD1 (6 bases). The CDR3 is made up of 14 amino acids. Germline loops: CDR1 MNHNS, CDR2 SASEGT. V was trimmed by 6 bases and J by 0 bases, leaving 10 bases between them. The CDR3 DNA is TGTGCCAGCAGGGGGGCAGGGAGCACAGATACGCAGTATTTT. Its protein is CASRGAGSTDTQYF.

The chain uses TRBV5-4 and TRBJ2-5, with 7 bases matching TRBD1. CDR3 length: 13 residues. Germline V lookup: CDR1 SGHNT, CDR2 YYREEE (reference sequence). The ends lost 5 bases at V and 9 bases at J; junction bases unmatched: 10. CDR3 protein: CASSPTGEQAQYF. The DNA of the CDR3 is TGTGCCAGCAGTCCAACAGGGGAACAGGCCCAGTACTTC.

This clone turned up a few times. The chain couples TRBV27 to TRBJ2-7; D is unclear. The V and J ends lost 1 base and 2 bases respectively, with 12 bases between them. The CDR3 spans 15 residues. Germline V gene lookup returns CDR1 MNHEY and CDR2 SMNVEV (reference sequence). CDR3 protein: CASSLLGQIPYEQYF. DNA for the CDR3: TGTGCCAGCAGTTTATTAGGGCAGATCCCCTACGAGCAGTACTTC.

This rearrangement joins TRBV4-1 to TRBJ1-6, with no clear D. CDR1 is MGHRA, CDR2 YSYEKL, per germline. This CDR3 has 15 amino acids. V was pared by 2 bases and J by 6 bases, with 11 bases between. The chain's CDR3 is CASSQKDASNSPLHF. The CDR3 nucleotides are TGCGCCAGCAGCCAAAAAGATGCTAGTAATTCACCCCTCCACTTT.

The chain recombines TRBV25-1 with TRBJ1-6; D perhaps matches TRBD1 (5 bases). This CDR3 comprises 13 residues. Per germline, CDR1 MGHDK and CDR2 SYGVNS. Trimming took 3 bases from V and 10 from J, leaving 10 bases between them. The CDR3 DNA reads TGTGCCAGCAGTGAGGGGGTGAGATCACCCCTCCACTTT. Protein product: CASSEGVRSPLHF.

CDR3 amino acids: CSVKIGSTDTQYF. Here the CDR3 DNA reads TGCAGCGTTAAAATAGGGAGCACAGATACGCAGTATTTT. This sequence joins TRBV29-1 and TRBJ2-3; D not certain. V was shortened by 5 bases and J by 0 bases, with 9 bases between the two germline ends. Germline CDR1 reads SQVTM; CDR2 reads ANQGSEA. The length of the CDR3 is 13 residues.

The chain recombines TRBV11-2 with TRBJ2-5; D unclear. The CDR3 has 16 amino acids. V shed 0 bases and J shed 0 bases, with 11 bases lying between them. Germline V lookup: CDR1 SGHAT, CDR2 FQNNGV. CDR3 bases: TGTGCCAGCAGCTTAGAGGTAACCCTGTACCAAGAGACCCAGTACTTC. Encoded protein: CASSLEVTLYQETQYF.

The rearrangement links TRBV5-1 to TRBJ2-5; D is possibly TRBD2 (6 bases). The CDR3 has 15 residues. Trimming pared 4 bases from V and 5 bases from J, leaving 18 bases between. From germline, CDR1 is SGHRS and CDR2 YFSETQ. CDR3 residues: CASSMGGRQAETQYF. In DNA, the CDR3 is TGCGCCAGCAGCATGGGAGGACGTCAGGCGGAGACCCAGTACTTC.

This clone has only a few counts. The chain links TRBV9 to TRBJ2-4, with 8 bases that match TRBD2. The length of the CDR3 is 14 residues. Unmatched junction bases numbered 4, after V lost 0 bases and J lost 8 bases. The germline CDR1 and CDR2 sequences are SGDLS and YYNGEE. CDR3 nucleotides: TGTGCCAGCAGCGTAGATAGCGGGGAACACATTCAGTACTTC. It encodes CASSVDSGEHIQYF.

The rearrangement links TRBV30 to TRBJ1-6; perhaps TRBD1 as D (6 bases). The CDR3 is 14 amino acids. Trimming removed 1 base from V and 8 bases from J, with 12 bases in between. Germline-derived CDR1 and CDR2 are GTSNPN and SVGIG (reference sequence). The CDR3 loop is CAWSAGTRHSPLHF. The CDR3 DNA is TGTGCCTGGAGTGCCGGGACACGGCATTCACCCCTCCACTTT.

The CDR3 loop is CASSQDGGPNEQYF. DNA for the CDR3: TGTGCCAGCAGCCAAGATGGGGGGCCGAACGAGCAGTACTTC. The J gene is TRBJ2-7, the V gene TRBV4-2; D tentatively reads TRBD1 or TRBD2 (6 bases each). This CDR3 spans 14 amino acids. Trimming took 0 bases from V and 5 from J, leaving 11 bases between them. From germline, CDR1 is LGHNA and CDR2 YNFKEQ.

The genes are TRBV7-2 and TRBJ2-3, with 12 bases that match TRBD2. V was clipped by 3 bases and J by 1 base; unmatched bases: 8. CDR1 and CDR2 (germline): SGHTA, FQGNSA. The CDR3 has 18 residues. The DNA for the CDR3 is TGTGCCAGCAGCTTGACTAGCGGGGGAGGAGGGCGCACAGATACGCAGTATTTT. Its protein is CASSLTSGGGGRTDTQYF.

This clone appeared a single time. J is TRBJ2-1 and V is TRBV11-2; 7 bases agree with TRBD1. The trim removed 4 bases at V and 1 base at J, leaving 10 bases unmatched. Germline CDR1 is SGHAT and CDR2 is FQNNGV. CDR3 size: 17 residues. The CDR3, as DNA: TGTGCCAGCAGCTCCCCTCCCCGACAGGGTTCCTACAATGAGCAGTTCTTC. It codes for CASSSPPRQGSYNEQFF.

This clone turned up a few times. CDR3 DNA sequence: TGTGCCAGCAAACTCCAGGGGAACACTGAAGCTTTCTTT. It codes for CASKLQGNTEAFF. The rearrangement uses TRBV2 and TRBJ1-1, with a possible D match to TRBD1 (5 bases). The CDR3 is made up of 13 amino acids. V lost 7 bases to trimming and J lost 1 base, with 10 bases between them. Per germline, CDR1 SNHLY and CDR2 FYNNEI.

This sequence joins TRBV18 and TRBJ2-3; TRBD2 matches 10 bases. Germline loops: CDR1 KGHSH, CDR2 LQKENI. This CDR3 is 15 amino acids long. V dropped 2 bases and J dropped 6; count of bases not matched to a gene: 5. The CDR3 region is CASSPGLAVSDTQYF. CDR3 DNA sequence: TGTGCCAGCTCACCAGGACTAGCGGTGTCGGATACGCAGTATTTT.

The V call is TRBV5-1, the J call TRBJ2-7; 7 bases line up with TRBD1. Germline lookup yields CDR1 SGHRS and CDR2 YFSETQ. Trimming took 2 bases from V and 4 from J; bases not matched to a gene: 6. There are 14 residues in the CDR3. The CDR3, as DNA: TGCGCCAGCAGCTTCACAGGGGACCCGTACGAGCAGTACTTC. Its translation: CASSFTGDPYEQYF. The entire variable domain, with the rest obtained from reference TRBV5-1 and TRBJ2-7, is as follows: KAGVTQTPRYLIKTRGQQVTLSCSPISGHRSVSWYQQTPGQGLQFLFEYFSETQRNKGNFPGRFSGRQFSNSRSEMNVSTLELGDSALYLCASSFTGDPYEQYFGPGTRLTVT.

This clone has only a few counts. In DNA form, the CDR3 reads TGTGCCACCAGCAGAGAAGGAGGGCCCTACGAGCAGTACTTC. Protein sequence: CATSREGGPYEQYF. The chain combines TRBV15 with TRBJ2-7; weak D call: TRBD2 (6 bases). Looked up from germline, CDR1 is LNHNV and CDR2 is YYDKDF (reference sequence). The CDR3 loop spans 14 amino acids. V lost 0 bases and J 2 bases, leaving 8 bases between the germline ends.

This clone was observed once. The CDR3 reads CASSEERVQETQYF. DNA for the CDR3: TGTGCCAGCAGTGAAGAGCGGGTCCAAGAGACCCAGTACTTC. The chain carries TRBV2 and TRBJ2-5, with D possibly being TRBD2 (6 bases). Trimming removed 1 base from V and 1 base from J, with 7 bases in between. Germline V gene sequence: CDR1 SNHLY, CDR2 FYNNEI. The CDR3 is made up of 14 amino acids. The full variable domain, in which reference TRBV2 and TRBJ2-5 provide the parts outside the CDR3, is EPEVTQTPSHQVTQMGQEVILRCVPISNHLYFYWYRQILGQKVEFLVSFYNNEISEKSEIFDDQFSVERPDGSNFTLKIRSTKLEDSAMYFCASSEERVQETQYFGPGTRLLVL.